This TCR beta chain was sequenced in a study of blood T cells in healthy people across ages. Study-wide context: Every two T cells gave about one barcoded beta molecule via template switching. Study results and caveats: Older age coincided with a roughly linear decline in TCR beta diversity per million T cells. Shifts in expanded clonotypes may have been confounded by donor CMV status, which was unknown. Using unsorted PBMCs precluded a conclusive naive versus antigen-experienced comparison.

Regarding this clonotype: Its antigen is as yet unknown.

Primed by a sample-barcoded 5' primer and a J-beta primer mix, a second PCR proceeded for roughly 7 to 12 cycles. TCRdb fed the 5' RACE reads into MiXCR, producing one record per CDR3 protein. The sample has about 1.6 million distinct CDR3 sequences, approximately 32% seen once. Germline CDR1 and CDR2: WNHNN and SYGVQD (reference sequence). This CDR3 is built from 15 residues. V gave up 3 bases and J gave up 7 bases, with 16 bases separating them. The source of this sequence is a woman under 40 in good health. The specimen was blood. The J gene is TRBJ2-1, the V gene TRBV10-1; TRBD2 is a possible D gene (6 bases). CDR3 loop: CASSELAGTRNEQFF. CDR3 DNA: TGCGCCAGCAGTGAATTGGCGGGGACGAGAAATGAGCAGTTCTTC.